A selection of T cell receptor beta chains follows, all from one sample in a study of cytomegalovirus exposure and HLA in healthy donors. Clones were sequenced by immunoSEQ multiplex PCR, and TCRdb holds only the in-frame ones, with some missing. This table has roughly 79,000 clones, around 76% appearing once. Material: PBMCs. Every receptor here comes from a woman between 45 and 60 years old in good health and CMV-seropositive. Both conserved end residues are part of each CDR3. The D gene is left open where the match is weak.

TRBJ2-7 | . | TRBV19 | CASSIAPSYEQYF
TRBJ2-3 | TRBD2 | TRBV5-1 | CASSSTSGSADTQYF
TRBJ1-2 | TRBD1 | TRBV18 | CASLGQGNSYTF
TRBJ2-2 | TRBD2 | TRBV7-8 | CASSLYSGTNTGELFF
TRBJ2-2 | . | TRBV7-9 | CASSLVGAGELFF
TRBJ2-7 | . | TRBV28 | CASSTPAGSRYEQYF
TRBJ2-7 | TRBD2 | TRBV6-5 | CATRRGDEQYF
. | . | TRBV25-1 | CASIPGRGSEQYF
TRBJ1-5 | . | TRBV7-2 | CASSFFLEQPQHF
TRBJ2-1 | TRBD2 | TRBV4-1 | CASSQGASGPWNEQFF
TRBJ1-2 | . | TRBV30 | CAWSVHWAEGYTF
TRBJ1-2 | TRBD1 | TRBV7-9 | CASSPQGAYYGYTF
TRBJ2-1 | . | TRBV7-3 | CASRKETGNWYNEQFF
TRBJ2-7 | TRBD2 | TRBV28 | CASRTAGLASGEQYF
TRBJ1-5 | . | TRBV6-5 | CASADVSSNQPQHF
TRBJ2-2 | . | TRBV29-1 | CSVDWVTGELFF
TRBJ2-1 | TRBD1 | TRBV6-5 | CASSLDRESYNEQFF
TRBJ1-4 | TRBD1 | TRBV19 | CASTDRGTTNEKLFF
TRBJ2-7 | . | TRBV5-8 | CASSFTGVEQYF
TRBJ2-7 | TRBD2 | TRBV7-9 | CASSLGLADEQYF
TRBJ2-5 | . | TRBV11-2 | CASSWGGERRQETQYF
TRBJ2-1 | . | TRBV28 | CASLRREKYNEQFF
TRBJ1-5 | TRBD1 | TRBV2 | CASTNPGQGDQPQHF
TRBJ2-7 | TRBD2 | TRBV6-5 | CASSYSLAGYQYF
TRBJ2-1 | TRBD2 | TRBV29-1 | CSGGASGRDEQFF
TRBJ1-4 | . | TRBV7-8 | CASSLRLATGEKLFF
TRBJ2-1 | . | TRBV14 | CASSQVVVGRGSYNEQFF
TRBJ2-2 | . | TRBV5-1 | CASRVGGVETGELFF
TRBJ2-3 | TRBD2 | TRBV15 | CATGLASTDTQYF
TRBJ1-4 | . | TRBV29-1 | CSVGRRQNEKLFF
TRBJ2-3 | TRBD2 | TRBV7-8 | CASSSASGRGTDTQYF
TRBJ2-5 | . | TRBV19 | CASSIRGETQYF
TRBJ1-1 | . | TRBV6-5 | CASGPRTEAFF
TRBJ1-2 | TRBD1 | TRBV5-6 | CASSGGGQVYGYTF
TRBJ2-7 | . | TRBV13 | CASSQGGIYEQYF
TRBJ2-7 | . | TRBV19 | CASSTGQTYEQYF
TRBJ1-1 | . | TRBV6-1 | CASSERDGRMNTEAFF
TRBJ1-2 | TRBD1 | TRBV9 | CASSVGQGNYGYTF
TRBJ2-3 | . | TRBV29-1 | CSVRELGPSDTQYF
TRBJ2-2 | . | TRBV28 | CASSFAARELFF
TRBJ1-4 | TRBD1 | TRBV9 | CASSARTGNEKLFF
TRBJ2-3 | . | TRBV21-1 | CASRPLAGVPDTQYF
TRBJ2-7 | . | TRBV9 | CASSVGAGQHSYEQYF
TRBJ2-6 | . | TRBV7-2 | CASSLNSVPGANVLTF
TRBJ2-1 | . | TRBV7-8 | CASSLGGVIGNEQFF
TRBJ1-5 | TRBD1 | TRBV7-2 | CASSLAGAGGNQPQNF
TRBJ1-1 | . | TRBV11-3 | CASSLSGVVGLAEAFF
TRBJ1-1 | . | TRBV9 | CASSAGGVNTEAFF